The 25 T cell receptor beta chains reported below all come from one sample, sequenced in a study of T-cell reconstitution after alpha-beta-depleted transplantation in children. A library of TCRbeta sequences, prepared with unique molecular identifiers, was generated. TCRdb passed the PCR reads through MiXCR, listing each CDR3 protein once. Here the sample spans 540,000 or so distinct CDR3 sequences, roughly 24% being singletons. The source was PBMCs, mostly from graft donor cells, collected 360 days after TCRalphabeta/CD19-depleted stem cell transplant. Source of these receptors: a boy under two years old who had a stem cell transplant for acute myeloid leukemia, so the T cells may come from the graft donor.

This clonotype was recorded a few times. This rearrangement joins TRBV5-5 to TRBJ2-7, with D possibly TRBD2 on 6 matching bases. This CDR3 is built from 14 residues. V lost 0 bases and J 0 bases, leaving 7 bases between the germline ends. CDR1 SGHKS and CDR2 YYEKEE come from the germline V gene (reference sequence). CDR3 amino acids: CASSLGRGSYEQYV. The CDR3 nucleotides read TGTGCCAGCAGCTTGGGGAGGGGCTCCTACGAGCAGTACGTC.

This clonotype was recorded many times. This rearrangement joins TRBV6-5 to TRBJ2-7; D possibly matches TRBD1 or TRBD2 (5 bases each). CDR1 and CDR2 from the germline V gene are MNHEY and SVGAGI. CDR3 size: 14 residues. The V gene lost 7 bases and the J gene lost 5 bases, with 18 bases spanning the gap. The CDR3 region has the DNA TGTGCCAGCACCTACTCCGGGGCGGCTCACGAGCAGTACTTC. Translation: CASTYSGAAHEQYF.

This clonotype was recorded once. The genes are TRBV7-9 and TRBJ2-7; the D is unclear. CDR1 is SEHNR, CDR2 FQNEAQ, per germline (reference sequence). This CDR3 contains 12 residues. The V gene lost 0 bases and the J gene lost 5 bases, with 5 bases spanning the gap. DNA for the CDR3: TGTGCCAGCAGCTTAGCGATCGACGAGCAGTACTTC. Its translation: CASSLAIDEQYF.

Ten or more counts support this clonotype. This chain joins TRBV27 and TRBJ2-1; D perhaps matches TRBD1 (7 bases). The V and J ends lost 5 bases and 7 bases respectively, with 21 bases between them. Germline loops: CDR1 MNHEY, CDR2 SMNVEV (reference sequence). The CDR3 loop spans 16 amino acids. The CDR3 spells CASSPTGRGVRNEQFF. As DNA, the CDR3 is TGTGCCAGCAGTCCTACGGGCAGGGGGGTTCGGAATGAGCAGTTCTTC.

The sample holds one count of this clonotype. V usage is TRBV14 and J usage is TRBJ1-1; D not certain. Germline assignment: CDR1 SGHDN and CDR2 FVKESK. V lost 1 base, J lost 0 bases, and 3 bases lay in between. This CDR3 is built from 13 residues. CDR3 DNA: TGTGCCAGCAGCCAAGTTTTGAACACTGAAGCTTTCTTT. This encodes CASSQVLNTEAFF.

Note on this clonotype: The conserved closing phenylalanine or tryptophan is absent in this CDR3, likely reflecting a read error. No DNA is shown, since the ends of the CDR3 on it are uncertain; the CDR3 is the one TCRdb lists. The rearrangement links TRBV21-1 to TRBJ2-7; the D segment call TRBD2 is taken from the table without a DNA check. TRBV21-1 counts as a pseudogene. With termini counted, the CDR3 has 11 amino acids. The CDR3 spells CASTTCRTSFC.

This clonotype has ten or more counts. J is TRBJ2-6 and V is TRBV12-3 or TRBV12-4; 9 positions agree with TRBD1. The CDR3 loop spans 17 amino acids. V trimming: 8 bases; J trimming: 0 bases; junction bases outside the gene matches: 8. The DNA for the CDR3 is TGTGCCAGCCTACGGGGACAGGGTGTCTCTGGGGCCAACGTCCTGACTTTC. Its protein product is CASLRGQGVSGANVLTF.

V is TRBV12-3 or TRBV12-4 and J is TRBJ1-2, with unresolved D. V lost 7 bases and J lost 5, with 11 bases in between. The CDR3 extends over 12 amino acids. This chain's CDR3 is CASNGGSYGYTF. The DNA for the CDR3 is TGTGCCAGCAATGGCGGCTCATATGGCTACACCTTC.

This clonotype was seen repeatedly, ten times or more. The CDR3 spells CASSEMGSSYNEQFF. The CDR3 region has the DNA TGCGCCAGCAGTGAGATGGGCAGCTCCTACAATGAGCAGTTCTTC. V is TRBV10-1 and J is TRBJ2-1; D unresolved. Germline CDR1 is WNHNN and CDR2 is SYGVQD (reference sequence). Deletions cut 2 bases from V and 0 bases from J, with 8 bases between. This CDR3 has 15 amino acids.

In its sample, this clonotype was seen many times. The genes are TRBV20-1 and TRBJ2-1, with D possibly matching TRBD2 (6 bases). Trimming left V 5 bases short and J 0 bases short, with 14 bases between. This CDR3 has 15 amino acids. CDR1 and CDR2 (germline): DFQATT, SNEGSKA (reference sequence). The CDR3 sequence: CSAHKRGTSYNEQFF. CDR3 nucleotides: TGCAGTGCTCATAAACGGGGGACCTCCTACAATGAGCAGTTCTTC.

This clonotype occurred once. The chain couples TRBV20-1 to TRBJ1-2; D may be TRBD1 (5 bases). CDR1 and CDR2 from the germline V gene are DFQATT and SNEGSKA (reference sequence). V dropped 1 base and J dropped 8 bases, with 20 bases sitting between them. The CDR3 length is 15 residues. The CDR3 DNA follows: TGCAGTGCTAGAGGTCTTACCGGGACGGGAGAGGGCTACACCTTC. Encoded protein: CSARGLTGTGEGYTF.

This clonotype was picked up many times. The CDR3 protein is CASSYPGVEETQYF. DNA of the CDR3: TGTGCCAGCAGTTACCCCGGAGTGGAGGAGACCCAGTACTTC. The rearrangement uses TRBV6-5 and TRBJ2-5; D not resolved. The CDR3 is 14 residues long. Trimming took 2 bases from V and 5 from J, leaving 12 bases between them. Germline assignment: CDR1 MNHEY and CDR2 SVGAGI.

This clonotype was detected only a few times. V is TRBV6-1 and J is TRBJ1-2; D remains ambiguous. The CDR3 length is 12 residues. Trimming pared 6 bases from V and 3 bases from J, leaving 8 bases between. Germline lookup yields CDR1 MNHNS and CDR2 SASEGT. The CDR3 sequence: CASRGADYGYTF. The DNA for the CDR3 is TGTGCCAGCAGGGGAGCAGACTATGGCTACACCTTC.

The V call is TRBV12-3 or TRBV12-4, the J call TRBJ1-6; TRBD1 agrees at 7 bases. The CDR3 is 15 amino acids. The V and J ends lost 4 bases and 3 bases, in that order; junction bases with no gene match: 3. DNA for the CDR3: TGTGCCAGCAGTTCGACAGGGCGCTATAATTCACCCCTCCACTTT. Translation gives CASSSTGRYNSPLHF.

This chain uses TRBV18 with TRBJ1-5; tentative D call: TRBD1 (5 bases). V gave up 2 bases and J gave up 7 bases, with 15 bases separating them. The CDR3 loop spans 15 amino acids. Germline CDR1 KGHSH, CDR2 LQKENI. The CDR3 is CASSPSTREGQPQHF. The CDR3 region has the DNA TGTGCCAGCTCACCAAGTACCAGGGAGGGCCAGCCCCAGCATTTT.

V gene TRBV15 combines with J gene TRBJ1-3; possibly TRBD1 for D (5 bases). The V end lost 3 bases, the J end lost 2 bases, and 11 bases lay between the germline ends. This CDR3 is 15 amino acids long. Germline CDR1 is LNHNV and CDR2 is YYDKDF (reference sequence). CDR3 in DNA: TGTGCCACCAGCAGTCGGGGGAGAACTGGAAACACCATATATTTT. The encoded protein is CATSSRGRTGNTIYF.

This sequence joins TRBV6-1 and TRBJ1-5; D gene uncertain. The CDR3 is 15 residues long. Germline-derived CDR1 and CDR2 are MNHNS and SASEGT. The V gene lost 2 bases and the J gene lost 5 bases, with 13 bases spanning the gap. CDR3 sequence: CASSESGHYYQPQHF. Written as DNA, the CDR3 is TGTGCCAGCAGTGAAAGTGGGCACTACTATCAGCCCCAGCATTTT.

This rearrangement joins TRBV20-1 to TRBJ2-2; D uncertain. This CDR3 has 12 amino acids. Trimming stripped 5 bases from V and 3 bases from J, with 7 bases between. Germline CDR1 DFQATT, CDR2 SNEGSKA (reference sequence). DNA of the CDR3: TGCAGTGCTCCTACACACACCGGGGAGCTGTTTTTT. Translation: CSAPTHTGELFF.

The chain employs TRBV13 and TRBJ2-1, with TRBD2 as a possible D gene (6 bases). The length of the CDR3 is 14 residues. Per the germline V gene, CDR1 is PRHDT and CDR2 is FYEKMQ (reference sequence). V dropped 7 bases and J dropped 5 bases, with 15 bases sitting between them. DNA of the CDR3: TGTGCCAGCACCATGTGGGGGGACCACAATGAGCAGTTCTTC. Protein product: CASTMWGDHNEQFF.

This clonotype was recorded many times. This chain joins TRBV7-9 and TRBJ2-1; TRBD1 matches at 7 bases. V gave up 5 bases and J gave up 6 bases; unmatched junction bases: 10. Germline CDR1 reads SEHNR; CDR2 reads FQNEAQ (reference sequence). The CDR3 covers 15 residues. CDR3 bases: TGTGCCAGCAGCCCCGTACCGGGACAGCCCAATGAGCAGTTCTTC. This encodes CASSPVPGQPNEQFF.

The V call is TRBV10-3, the J call TRBJ1-4; no definite D call. The CDR3 totals 16 residues. The V gene lost 2 bases and the J gene lost 0 bases, with 10 bases spanning the gap. CDR1 is ENHRY and CDR2 is SYGVKD in the germline V gene. CDR3 protein: CAISENREATNEKLFF. CDR3 in DNA: TGTGCCATCAGTGAGAACAGAGAGGCAACTAATGAAAAACTGTTTTTT.

The chain uses TRBV29-1 and TRBJ1-4; TRBD1 matches at 11 bases. The CDR3 covers 14 residues. After removal of 7 bases from V and 7 bases from J, the junction contained 8 bases not matched to a gene. Germline V CDR1 and CDR2: SQVTM, ANQGSEA. CDR3: CSAGQGGGSEKLFF. DNA of the CDR3: TGCAGCGCGGGACAGGGGGGGGGTAGTGAAAAACTGTTTTTT.

There are many counts of this clonotype. The chain employs TRBV10-3 and TRBJ2-7, with 11 bases that match TRBD2. The CDR3 has 18 amino acids. Germline trimming cut 2 bases from V and 2 bases from J; bases unmatched to any gene: 11. Germline loops: CDR1 ENHRY, CDR2 SYGVKD. The CDR3 is CAISEPTSGTGSTYEQYF. CDR3 nucleotide sequence: TGTGCCATCAGTGAGCCGACTAGCGGGACAGGGTCAACCTACGAGCAGTACTTC.

The chain links TRBV5-4 to TRBJ2-1; 8 positions match TRBD2. This CDR3 has 16 residues. Germline lookup yields CDR1 SGHNT and CDR2 YYREEE (reference sequence). Losses at the gene ends were 4 bases for V and 2 bases for J; bases not matched to a gene: 8. The CDR3 coding sequence is TGTGCCAGCAGCCGCGGGAGGACCGCGACCTACAATGAGCAGTTCTTC. This encodes CASSRGRTATYNEQFF.

This clonotype was recorded a few times. The chain combines TRBV20-1 with TRBJ2-1, with D tentatively TRBD1 (6 bases). Germline V gives CDR1 DFQATT, CDR2 SNEGSKA (reference sequence). The CDR3 extends over 16 amino acids. The V and J ends lost 0 bases and 9 bases respectively, with 21 bases between them. The CDR3 coding sequence is TGCAGTGCTAGAGACCCGACAGGTGGAAAGTCGGGTGAGCAGTTCTTC. Encoded protein: CSARDPTGGKSGEQFF.